This T cell receptor beta chain was recorded in a study of regulatory T cells in long-lasting Graves disease. Study-level background: Freshly diagnosed Graves' patients had used antithyroid drugs for under 3 months.

Time point reported: newly diagnosed GD, antithyroid drugs for less than 3 months. PBMCs provided the RNA from which the TCR library was made. Germline CDR1 reads MNHEY; CDR2 reads SVGAGI. The CDR3 loop spans 15 amino acids. Trimming took 4 bases from V and 0 from J, leaving 10 bases between them. Construction of the TCR beta libraries employed iRepertoire HTBI primers in conjunction with Arm-PCR of CDR3 regions. Via MiXCR, TCRdb re-called the multiplex PCR reads, giving one row per CDR3 protein. Seen here are fewer than 550,000 distinct CDR3 sequences, roughly a sixth observed once, and the top ten hold roughly 25%. General study results and limits: Persistent disease samples used TRBV28, TRBJ1-2 and TRBJ2-5 preferentially.

Turning to this clonotype: As yet, its antigen is unknown.

These data were also reused for a study on T cells in Graves' hyperthyroidism and ophthalmopathy.

The receptor was derived from a woman aged 35-65 years with Graves disease. The chain joins TRBV6-5 to TRBJ1-5; D remains unclear. This specimen consisted of peripheral blood mononuclear cells (PBMCs), obtained at new diagnosis, from a patient treated with antithyroid drugs. The CDR3 sequence: CASSSDGDSNQPQHF. The CDR3 nucleotides read TGTGCCAGCAGTTCGGACGGGGATAGCAATCAGCCCCAGCATTTT.